The T cell receptor beta chain described here comes from a study of molecular identifiers for immune sequencing clone quantification. Overall study findings and caveats: Clones that had above 20 RNA copies took up over 99% of effector molecules but under 1% in naive cells.

Each library that profiled naive CD8 cells came from approximately 20,000 to 1,000,000 sorted cells with 10%, 30% or 50% RNA. When naive CD8 T cells were sorted, they were gated as CD8+CD4-CCR7+CD45RA+. The CDR3 is 14 residues long. The V gene's germline CDR1 is MNHEY and CDR2 SVGAGI. V was clipped by 6 bases and J by 5 bases; unmatched bases: 4. Bulk libraries came from a prior protocol with listed TCR primers. TCRdb re-derived calls from the PCR reads in MiXCR, one entry per CDR3 protein. The sample includes about 330,000 distinct CDR3 sequences, about a quarter seen only once; the top ten take 0.65% to 0.95%. As concerns this clonotype: As yet, its antigen is unknown.

The clonotype was recovered from a human donor in good health. Some libraries in this study had Jurkat cell RNA spiked in. The chain uses TRBV6-5 and TRBJ1-1, with 12 positions matching TRBD1. Sequencing was done on a sample of naive CD8+ T cells from blood, with Jurkat cell RNA spiked in. Subset noted: FACS-sorted CD8+CD4-CCR7+CD45RA+ naive T cells. This CDR3 is CASRGTGGGTEAFF. CDR3 nucleotide sequence: TGTGCCAGCAGGGGGACAGGGGGCGGTACTGAAGCTTTCTTT.